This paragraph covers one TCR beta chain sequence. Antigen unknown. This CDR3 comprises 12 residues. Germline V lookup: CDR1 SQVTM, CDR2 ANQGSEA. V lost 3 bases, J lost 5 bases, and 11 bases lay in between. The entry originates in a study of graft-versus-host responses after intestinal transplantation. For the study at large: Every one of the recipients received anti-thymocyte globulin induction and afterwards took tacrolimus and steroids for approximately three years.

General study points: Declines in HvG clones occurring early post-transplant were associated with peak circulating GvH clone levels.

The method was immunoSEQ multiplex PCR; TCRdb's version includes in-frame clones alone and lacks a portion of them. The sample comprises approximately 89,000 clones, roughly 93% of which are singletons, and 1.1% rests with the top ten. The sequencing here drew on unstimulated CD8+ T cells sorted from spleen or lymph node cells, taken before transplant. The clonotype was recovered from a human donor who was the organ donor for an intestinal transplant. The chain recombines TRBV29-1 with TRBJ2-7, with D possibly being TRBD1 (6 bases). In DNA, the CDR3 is TGCAGCGTTGAGGGGGCTATCGACGAGCAGTACTTC. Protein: CSVEGAIDEQYF.